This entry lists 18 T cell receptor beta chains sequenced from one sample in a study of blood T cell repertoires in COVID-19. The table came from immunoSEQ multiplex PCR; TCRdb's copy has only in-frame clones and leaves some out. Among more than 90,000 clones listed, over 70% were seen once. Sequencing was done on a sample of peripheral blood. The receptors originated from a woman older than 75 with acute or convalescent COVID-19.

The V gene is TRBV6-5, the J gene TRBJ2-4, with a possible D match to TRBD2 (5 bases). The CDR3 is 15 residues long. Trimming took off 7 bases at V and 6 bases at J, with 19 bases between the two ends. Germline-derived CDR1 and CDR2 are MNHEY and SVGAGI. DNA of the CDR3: TGTGCCAGCAAGGCCGGGGTCCCAAGTGGAAACATTCAGTACTTC. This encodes CASKAGVPSGNIQYF.

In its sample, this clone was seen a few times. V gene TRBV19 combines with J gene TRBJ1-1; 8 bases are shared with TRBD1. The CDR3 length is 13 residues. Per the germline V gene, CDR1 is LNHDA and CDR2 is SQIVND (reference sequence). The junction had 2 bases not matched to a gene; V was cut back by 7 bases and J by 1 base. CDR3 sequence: CASKGTGNTEAFF. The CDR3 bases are TGTGCCAGTAAGGGGACAGGGAACACTGAAGCTTTCTTT.

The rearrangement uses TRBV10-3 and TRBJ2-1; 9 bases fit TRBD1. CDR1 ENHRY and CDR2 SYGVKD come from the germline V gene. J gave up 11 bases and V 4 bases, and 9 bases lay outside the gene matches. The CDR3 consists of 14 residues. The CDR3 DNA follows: TGTGCCATCAGTGGGGGACAGGGAATTGGAAAGCAGTTCTTC. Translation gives CAISGGQGIGKQFF.

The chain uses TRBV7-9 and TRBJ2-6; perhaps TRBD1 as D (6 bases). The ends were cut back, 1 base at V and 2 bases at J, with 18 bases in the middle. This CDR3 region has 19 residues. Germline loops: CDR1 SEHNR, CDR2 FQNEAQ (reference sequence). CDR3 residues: CASSLVGAPQDAGANVLTF. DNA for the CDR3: TGTGCCAGCAGCTTAGTGGGGGCCCCTCAAGATGCTGGGGCCAACGTCCTGACTTTC.

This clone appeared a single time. As DNA, the CDR3 is TGTGCCAGCTCACCGCGGACAGGGAAAAACACCGGGGAGCTGTTTTTT. It translates to CASSPRTGKNTGELFF. V and J are TRBV18 and TRBJ2-2; 8 bases map to TRBD1. The germline V gene encodes CDR1 KGHSH and CDR2 LQKENI. This CDR3 comprises 16 residues. The J segment lost 2 bases and the V segment lost 3 bases, leaving 5 bases of the junction unmatched.

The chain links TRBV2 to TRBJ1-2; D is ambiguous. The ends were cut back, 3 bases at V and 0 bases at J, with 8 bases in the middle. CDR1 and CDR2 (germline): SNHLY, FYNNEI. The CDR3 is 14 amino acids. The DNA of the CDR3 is TGTGCCAGCAGTGATCACAGTTCTAACTATGGCTACACCTTC. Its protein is CASSDHSSNYGYTF. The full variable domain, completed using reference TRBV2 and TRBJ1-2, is EPEVTQTPSHQVTQMGQEVILRCVPISNHLYFYWYRQILGQKVEFLVSFYNNEISEKSEIFDDQFSVERPDGSNFTLKIRSTKLEDSAMYFCASSDHSSNYGYTFGSGTRLTVV.

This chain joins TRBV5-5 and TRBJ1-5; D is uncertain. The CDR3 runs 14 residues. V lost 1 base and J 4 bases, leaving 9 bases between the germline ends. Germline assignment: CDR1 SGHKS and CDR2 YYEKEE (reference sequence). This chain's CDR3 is CASSLWQDNQPQHF. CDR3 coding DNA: TGTGCCAGCAGCTTGTGGCAGGATAATCAGCCCCAGCATTTT.

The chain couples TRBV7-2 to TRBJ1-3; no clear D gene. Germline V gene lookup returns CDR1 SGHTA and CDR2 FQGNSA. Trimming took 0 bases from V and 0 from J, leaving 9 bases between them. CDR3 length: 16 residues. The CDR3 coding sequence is TGTGCCAGCAGCTTAGCACCGGGAGTCTCTGGAAACACCATATATTTT. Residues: CASSLAPGVSGNTIYF.

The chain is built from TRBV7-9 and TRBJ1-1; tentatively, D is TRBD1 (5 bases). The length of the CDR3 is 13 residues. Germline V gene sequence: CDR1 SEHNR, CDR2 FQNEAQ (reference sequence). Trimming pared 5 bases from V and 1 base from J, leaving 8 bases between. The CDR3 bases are TGTGCCAGCAGCCAGACAGCGAACACTGAAGCTTTCTTT. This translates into CASSQTANTEAFF.

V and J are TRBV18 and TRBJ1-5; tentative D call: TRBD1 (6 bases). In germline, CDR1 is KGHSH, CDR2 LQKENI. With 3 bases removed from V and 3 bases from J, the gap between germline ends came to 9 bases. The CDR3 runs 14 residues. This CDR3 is CASSPRQDNQPQHF. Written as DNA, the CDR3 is TGTGCCAGCTCACCCCGACAGGACAATCAGCCCCAGCATTTT.

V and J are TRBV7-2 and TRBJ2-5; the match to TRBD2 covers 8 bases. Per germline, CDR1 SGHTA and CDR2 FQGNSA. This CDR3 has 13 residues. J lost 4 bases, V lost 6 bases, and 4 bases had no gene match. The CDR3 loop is CASRSGGVETQYF. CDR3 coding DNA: TGTGCCAGCAGATCGGGGGGGGTAGAGACCCAGTACTTC. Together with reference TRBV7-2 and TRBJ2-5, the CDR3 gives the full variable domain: GAGVSQSPSNKVTEKGKDVELRCDPISGHTALYWYRQSLGQGLEFLIYFQGNSAPDKSGLPSDRFSAERTGGSVSTLTIQRTQQEDSAVYLCASRSGGVETQYFGPGTRLLVL.

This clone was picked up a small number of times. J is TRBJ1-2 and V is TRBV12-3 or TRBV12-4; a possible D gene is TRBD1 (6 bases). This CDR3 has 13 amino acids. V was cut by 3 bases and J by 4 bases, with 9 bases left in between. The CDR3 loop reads CASSFGRGYGYTF. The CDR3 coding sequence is TGTGCCAGCAGTTTCGGCAGGGGCTATGGCTACACCTTC.

Here the CDR3 reads CASSLEPGMSYGYTF. DNA for the CDR3: TGCGCCAGCAGCTTGGAACCAGGGATGAGCTATGGCTACACCTTC. This chain joins TRBV5-1 and TRBJ1-2; weak D call: TRBD1 (5 bases). There are 15 residues in the CDR3. The germline V gene has CDR1 SGHRS and CDR2 YFSETQ. Trimming removed 0 bases from V and 4 bases from J, with 13 bases in between.

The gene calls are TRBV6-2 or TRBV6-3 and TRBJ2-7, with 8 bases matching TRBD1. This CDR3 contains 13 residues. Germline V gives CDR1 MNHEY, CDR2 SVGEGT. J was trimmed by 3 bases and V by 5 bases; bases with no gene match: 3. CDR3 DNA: TGTGCCAGCAGTCGGGACAGGCTCTACGAGCAGTACTTC. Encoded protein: CASSRDRLYEQYF.

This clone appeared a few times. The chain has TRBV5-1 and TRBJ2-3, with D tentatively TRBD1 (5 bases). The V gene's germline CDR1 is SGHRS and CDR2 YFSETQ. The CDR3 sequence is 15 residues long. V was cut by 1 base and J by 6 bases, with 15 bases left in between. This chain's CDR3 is CASSLISQGRDTQYF. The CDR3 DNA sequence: TGCGCCAGCAGCTTGATTTCGCAGGGTAGGGATACGCAGTATTTT.

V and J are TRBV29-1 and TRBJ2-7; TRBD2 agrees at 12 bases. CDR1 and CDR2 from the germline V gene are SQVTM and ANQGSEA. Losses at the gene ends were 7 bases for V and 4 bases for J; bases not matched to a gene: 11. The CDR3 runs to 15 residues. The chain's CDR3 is CSALGGGTSGYEQYF. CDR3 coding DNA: TGCAGCGCTTTGGGAGGGGGGACTAGCGGGTACGAGCAGTACTTC.

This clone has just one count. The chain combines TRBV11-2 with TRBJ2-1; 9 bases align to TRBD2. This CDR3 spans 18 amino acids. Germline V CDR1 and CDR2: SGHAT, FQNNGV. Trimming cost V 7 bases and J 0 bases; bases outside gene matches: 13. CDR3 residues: CASMTTGTSSSSYNEQFF. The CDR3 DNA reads TGTGCCAGCATGACGACCGGGACTAGCTCGAGCTCCTACAATGAGCAGTTCTTC.

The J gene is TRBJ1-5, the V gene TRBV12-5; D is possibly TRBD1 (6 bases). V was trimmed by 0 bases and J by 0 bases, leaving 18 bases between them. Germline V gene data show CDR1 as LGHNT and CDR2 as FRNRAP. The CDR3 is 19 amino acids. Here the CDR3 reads CASGLVTRWAGDSNQPQHF. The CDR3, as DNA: TGTGCTAGTGGTTTGGTTACTCGATGGGCAGGGGATAGCAATCAGCCCCAGCATTTT.